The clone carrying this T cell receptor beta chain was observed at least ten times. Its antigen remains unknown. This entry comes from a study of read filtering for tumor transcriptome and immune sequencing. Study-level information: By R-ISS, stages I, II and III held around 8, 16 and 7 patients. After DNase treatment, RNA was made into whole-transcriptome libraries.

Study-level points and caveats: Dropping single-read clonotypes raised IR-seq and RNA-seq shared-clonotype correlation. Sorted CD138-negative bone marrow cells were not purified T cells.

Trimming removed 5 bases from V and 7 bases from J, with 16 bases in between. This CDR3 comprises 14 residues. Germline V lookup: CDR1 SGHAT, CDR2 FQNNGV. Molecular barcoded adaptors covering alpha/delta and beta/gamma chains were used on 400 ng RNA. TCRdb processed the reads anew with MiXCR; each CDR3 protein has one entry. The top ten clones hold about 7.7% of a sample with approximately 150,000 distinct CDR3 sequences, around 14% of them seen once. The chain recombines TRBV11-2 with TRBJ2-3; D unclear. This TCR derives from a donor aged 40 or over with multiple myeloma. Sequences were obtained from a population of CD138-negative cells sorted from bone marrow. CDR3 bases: TGTGCCAGCAGCCCCCGGGCCCGAGCTAATACGCAGTATTTT. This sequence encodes CASSPRARANTQYF.